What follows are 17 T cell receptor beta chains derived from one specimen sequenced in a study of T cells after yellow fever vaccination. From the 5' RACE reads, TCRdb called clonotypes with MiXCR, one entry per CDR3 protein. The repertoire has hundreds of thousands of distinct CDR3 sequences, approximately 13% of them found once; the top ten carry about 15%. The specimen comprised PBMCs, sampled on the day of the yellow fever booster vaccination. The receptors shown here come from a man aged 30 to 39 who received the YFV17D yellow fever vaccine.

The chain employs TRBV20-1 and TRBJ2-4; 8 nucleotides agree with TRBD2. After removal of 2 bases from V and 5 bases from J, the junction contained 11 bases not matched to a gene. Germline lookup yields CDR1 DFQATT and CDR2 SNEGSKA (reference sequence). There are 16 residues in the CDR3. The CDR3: CSARLFPAGDQNIQYF. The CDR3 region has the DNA TGCAGTGCTAGACTCTTTCCAGCGGGAGACCAAAACATTCAGTACTTC.

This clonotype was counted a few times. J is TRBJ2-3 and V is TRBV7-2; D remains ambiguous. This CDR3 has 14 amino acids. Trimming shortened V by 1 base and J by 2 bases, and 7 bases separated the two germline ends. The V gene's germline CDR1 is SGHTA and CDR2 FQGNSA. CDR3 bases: TGTGCCAGCAGCTTAGTCGTCGCCACAGATACGCAGTATTTT. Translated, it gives CASSLVVATDTQYF. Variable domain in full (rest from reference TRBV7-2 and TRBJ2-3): GAGVSQSPSNKVTEKGKDVELRCDPISGHTALYWYRQSLGQGLEFLIYFQGNSAPDKSGLPSDRFSAERTGGSVSTLTIQRTQQEDSAVYLCASSLVVATDTQYFGPGTRLTVL.

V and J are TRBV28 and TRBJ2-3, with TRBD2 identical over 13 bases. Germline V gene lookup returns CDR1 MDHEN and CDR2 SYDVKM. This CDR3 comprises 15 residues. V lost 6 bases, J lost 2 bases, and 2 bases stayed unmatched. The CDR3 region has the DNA TGTGCCAGCAGAACTAGCGGGAGGGACACAGATACGCAGTATTTT. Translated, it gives CASRTSGRDTDTQYF.

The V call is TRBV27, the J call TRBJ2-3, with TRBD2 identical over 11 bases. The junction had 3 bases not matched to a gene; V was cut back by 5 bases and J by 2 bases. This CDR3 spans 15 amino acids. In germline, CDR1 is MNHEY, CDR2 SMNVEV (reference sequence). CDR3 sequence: CASSPGLAVTDTQYF. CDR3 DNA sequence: TGTGCCAGCAGTCCGGGACTAGCGGTCACAGATACGCAGTATTTT.

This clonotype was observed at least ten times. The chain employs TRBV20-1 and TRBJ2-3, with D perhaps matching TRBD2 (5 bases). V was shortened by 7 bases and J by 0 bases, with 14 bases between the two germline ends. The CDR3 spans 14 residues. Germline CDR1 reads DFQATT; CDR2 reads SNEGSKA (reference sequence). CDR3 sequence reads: CSVRGQFSTDTQYF. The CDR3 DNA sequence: TGCAGTGTCAGAGGGCAGTTTAGCACAGATACGCAGTATTTT.

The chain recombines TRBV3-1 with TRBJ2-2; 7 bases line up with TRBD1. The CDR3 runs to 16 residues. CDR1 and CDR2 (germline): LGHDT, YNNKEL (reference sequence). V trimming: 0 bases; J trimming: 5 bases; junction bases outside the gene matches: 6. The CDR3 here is CASSQERDSQTGELFF. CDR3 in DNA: TGTGCCAGCAGCCAAGAACGGGACAGCCAGACCGGGGAGCTGTTTTTT.

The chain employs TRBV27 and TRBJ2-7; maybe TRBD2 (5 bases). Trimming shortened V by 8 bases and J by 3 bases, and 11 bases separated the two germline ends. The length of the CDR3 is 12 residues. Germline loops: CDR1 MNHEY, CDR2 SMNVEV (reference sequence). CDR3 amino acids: CASGLWGYEQYF. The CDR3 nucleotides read TGTGCCAGCGGACTTTGGGGCTACGAGCAGTACTTC.

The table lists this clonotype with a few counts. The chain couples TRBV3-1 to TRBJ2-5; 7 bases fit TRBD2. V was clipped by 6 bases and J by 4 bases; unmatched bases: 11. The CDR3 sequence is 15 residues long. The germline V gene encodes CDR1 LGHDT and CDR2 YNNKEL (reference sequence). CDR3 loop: CASRSGTTSRETQYF. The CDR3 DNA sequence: TGTGCCAGCAGATCCGGGACTACGAGCAGAGAGACCCAGTACTTC.

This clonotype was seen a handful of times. This CDR3 is CASTAGFDTEAFF. The CDR3 coding sequence is TGCGCCAGCACGGCGGGCTTTGACACTGAAGCTTTCTTT. V gene TRBV5-1 combines with J gene TRBJ1-1; no clear D gene. This CDR3 spans 13 amino acids. CDR1 is SGHRS and CDR2 is YFSETQ in the germline V gene. Trimming cost V 6 bases and J 3 bases, with 12 bases left between them. Based on the CDR3 plus reference TRBV5-1 and TRBJ1-1, the full variable domain is KAGVTQTPRYLIKTRGQQVTLSCSPISGHRSVSWYQQTPGQGLQFLFEYFSETQRNKGNFPGRFSGRQFSNSRSEMNVSTLELGDSALYLCASTAGFDTEAFFGQGTRLTVV.

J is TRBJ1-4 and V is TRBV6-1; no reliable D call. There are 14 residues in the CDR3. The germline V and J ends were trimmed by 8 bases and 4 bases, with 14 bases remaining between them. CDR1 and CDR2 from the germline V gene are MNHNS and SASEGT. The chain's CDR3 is CASDLVVINEKLFF. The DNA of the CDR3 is TGTGCCAGCGACCTGGTGGTTATTAATGAAAAACTGTTTTTT.

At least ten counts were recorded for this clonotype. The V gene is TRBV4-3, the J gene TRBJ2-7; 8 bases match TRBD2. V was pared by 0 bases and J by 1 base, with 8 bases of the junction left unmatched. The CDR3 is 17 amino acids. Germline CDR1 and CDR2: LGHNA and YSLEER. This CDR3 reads CASSQEESGRASYEQYF. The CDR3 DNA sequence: TGCGCCAGCAGCCAAGAAGAAAGCGGGAGAGCTTCCTACGAGCAGTACTTC.

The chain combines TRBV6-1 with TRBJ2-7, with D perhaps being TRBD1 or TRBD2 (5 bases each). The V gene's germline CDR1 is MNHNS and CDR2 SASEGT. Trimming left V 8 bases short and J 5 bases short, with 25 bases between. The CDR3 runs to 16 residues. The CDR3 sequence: CASLRGRAGSVNEQYF. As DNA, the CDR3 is TGTGCCAGCCTTAGGGGAAGAGCAGGGAGTGTGAACGAGCAGTACTTC.

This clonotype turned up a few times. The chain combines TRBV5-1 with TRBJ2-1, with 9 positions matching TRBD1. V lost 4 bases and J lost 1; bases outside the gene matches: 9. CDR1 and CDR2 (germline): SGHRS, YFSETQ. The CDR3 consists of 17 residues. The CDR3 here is CASSTSGTGLSYNEQFF. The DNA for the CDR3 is TGCGCCAGCAGCACATCCGGGACAGGGTTATCCTACAATGAGCAGTTCTTC.

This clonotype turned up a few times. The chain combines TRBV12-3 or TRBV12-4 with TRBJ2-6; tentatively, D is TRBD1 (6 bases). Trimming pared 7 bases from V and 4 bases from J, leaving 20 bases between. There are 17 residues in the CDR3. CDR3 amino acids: CASTHEQGAKGANVLTF. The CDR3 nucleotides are TGTGCCAGCACCCACGAACAGGGTGCCAAGGGGGCCAACGTCCTGACTTTC.

The CDR3 DNA is TGCGCCAGCAGCTTGGATCGTACCACCTGGTCCCACAATGAGCAGTTCTTC. Protein sequence: CASSLDRTTWSHNEQFF. The chain is built from TRBV5-1 and TRBJ2-1; no clear D. Trimming pared 0 bases from V and 5 bases from J, leaving 18 bases between. There are 17 residues in the CDR3. Germline V gene lookup returns CDR1 SGHRS and CDR2 YFSETQ.

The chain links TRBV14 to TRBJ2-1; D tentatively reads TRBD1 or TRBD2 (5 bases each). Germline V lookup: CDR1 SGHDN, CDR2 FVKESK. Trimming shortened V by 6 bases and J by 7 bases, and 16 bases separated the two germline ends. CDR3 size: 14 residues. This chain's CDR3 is CASSPLGTVNEQFF. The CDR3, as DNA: TGTGCCAGCAGTCCCCTGGGGACGGTAAATGAGCAGTTCTTC.

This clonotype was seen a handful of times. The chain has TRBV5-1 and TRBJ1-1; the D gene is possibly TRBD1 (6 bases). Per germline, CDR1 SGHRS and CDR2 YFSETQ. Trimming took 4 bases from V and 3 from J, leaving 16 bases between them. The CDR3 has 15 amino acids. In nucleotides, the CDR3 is TGCGCCAGCAGCCCAAGTCAGGGGCTCCACACTGAAGCTTTCTTT. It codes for CASSPSQGLHTEAFF.